This passage covers 7 T cell receptor beta chains from one sample sequenced in a study of regulatory T cells in long-lasting Graves disease. Indicated time point: newly diagnosed GD, antithyroid drugs for less than 3 months. Generation of the TCR library employed RNA extracted from PBMCs. CDR3-region Arm-PCR and iRepertoire HTBI primers produced the TCR beta libraries. MiXCR, run by TCRdb on the multiplex PCR reads, gives a single entry per CDR3 protein. The table lists 200,000 to 250,000 distinct CDR3 sequences, approximately 16% of them singletons. The material was peripheral blood mononuclear cells (PBMCs), obtained at new diagnosis, from a patient treated with antithyroid drugs. These receptor sequences come from a female donor with Graves disease.

This clonotype was observed at least ten times. The chain joins TRBV11-2 to TRBJ1-1, with D tentatively TRBD1 (5 bases). The V end was cut by 6 bases, the J end by 7 bases, with 18 bases between. The germline V gene encodes CDR1 SGHAT and CDR2 FQNNGV. CDR3 length: 14 residues. The CDR3 here is CASSFPARQYEAFF. The CDR3 DNA sequence: TGTGCCAGCAGTTTCCCGGCCAGACAGTATGAAGCTTTCTTT.

This clonotype occurred many times. The V and J genes are TRBV5-1 and TRBJ2-3; tentatively, D is TRBD2 (5 bases). V lost 3 bases and J lost 6, with 14 bases in between. The CDR3 length is 14 residues. Germline loops: CDR1 SGHRS, CDR2 YFSETQ. The CDR3 region is CASSYMAGGDTQYF. The CDR3 region has the DNA TGCGCCAGCAGCTACATGGCCGGCGGGGATACGCAGTATTTT.

This clonotype was detected many times. V is TRBV2 and J is TRBJ2-7; no clear D. Germline values: CDR1 SNHLY, CDR2 FYNNEI. Trimming removed 3 bases from V and 3 bases from J, with 9 bases in between. The CDR3 runs to 13 residues. The CDR3 loop is CASSDGNLYEQYF. The CDR3 DNA follows: TGTGCCAGCAGTGATGGGAACCTCTACGAGCAGTACTTC.

This clonotype was counted ten times or more. V and J are TRBV27 and TRBJ1-2; 9 bases are a match to TRBD1. In germline, CDR1 is MNHEY, CDR2 SMNVEV (reference sequence). V gave up 7 bases and J gave up 2 bases; unmatched junction bases: 5. This CDR3 comprises 14 residues. The CDR3 here is CASTRTGANYGYTF. CDR3 nucleotides: TGTGCCAGCACCCGGACAGGGGCCAACTATGGCTACACCTTC.

At least ten counts were recorded for this clonotype. The V call is TRBV12-3 or TRBV12-4, the J call TRBJ2-7, with 10 positions matching TRBD1. The CDR3 is 15 residues long. J gave up 3 bases and V 6 bases, and 8 bases lay outside the gene matches. CDR3 sequence reads: CASSPRDRGLYEQYF. The CDR3, as DNA: TGTGCCAGCAGCCCCCGCGACAGGGGGCTCTACGAGCAGTACTTC.

This clonotype occurred many times. The chain combines TRBV20-1 with TRBJ2-7, with a tentative D call TRBD1 (6 bases). V was pared by 6 bases and J by 5 bases, with 14 bases between. Germline V gene sequence: CDR1 DFQATT, CDR2 SNEGSKA (reference sequence). The CDR3 length is 12 residues. CDR3 residues: CSAHRGQDEQYF. In DNA, the CDR3 is TGCAGTGCGCACCGGGGACAAGACGAGCAGTACTTC.

In regard to this clonotype: Since a much larger clone is just one base distant, this may be a read error. The rearrangement uses TRBV20-1 and TRBJ1-3, with TRBD1 matching over 7 bases. Germline V gene lookup returns CDR1 DFQATT and CDR2 SNEGSKA (reference sequence). Trimming cost V 4 bases and J 4 bases; bases outside gene matches: 10. This CDR3 has 15 residues. The CDR3 region has the DNA TGCAGTGCTATGACCGAGACAGGGACCGGAAACACCATATATTTT. Encoded protein: CSAMTETGTGNTIYF.